This TCR beta chain stems from a study of blood T cell repertoires in COVID-19. Study as a whole: Italy, Spain and the United States were the sources of the convalescent and acute COVID-19 samples. The analysed material was cDNA or gDNA that came from T cells, B-cell-depleted T cells, or PBMCs.

The CDR3 has 17 amino acids. The V gene end was trimmed by 4 bases and the J gene end by 2 bases; junction bases not matched to a gene: 14. Original data processing: The assay estimated nucleated cells by amplifying reference gene primers. Some clones are missing from TCRdb's copy, which holds only in-frame ones; the method was immunoSEQ multiplex PCR. For V, J and clone size, that table is used; D and trimming come from the DNA. This table has 180,000 or so clones, more than 70% appearing once. Patients in Seattle were enrolled during active infection, then followed longitudinally. The sample taken for sequencing was peripheral blood. This clonotype was obtained from a person aged 70 to 85 with COVID-19, enrolled during active disease. The V call is TRBV23-1, the J call TRBJ2-7, with TRBD1 matching 7 bases. TRBV23-1 is marked as an open reading frame, function uncertain. DNA for the CDR3: TGCGCCAGCAGTCGGACGCCTTTACAGGGGTCCCCCTACGAGCAGTACTTC. Its protein product is CASSRTPLQGSPYEQYF.